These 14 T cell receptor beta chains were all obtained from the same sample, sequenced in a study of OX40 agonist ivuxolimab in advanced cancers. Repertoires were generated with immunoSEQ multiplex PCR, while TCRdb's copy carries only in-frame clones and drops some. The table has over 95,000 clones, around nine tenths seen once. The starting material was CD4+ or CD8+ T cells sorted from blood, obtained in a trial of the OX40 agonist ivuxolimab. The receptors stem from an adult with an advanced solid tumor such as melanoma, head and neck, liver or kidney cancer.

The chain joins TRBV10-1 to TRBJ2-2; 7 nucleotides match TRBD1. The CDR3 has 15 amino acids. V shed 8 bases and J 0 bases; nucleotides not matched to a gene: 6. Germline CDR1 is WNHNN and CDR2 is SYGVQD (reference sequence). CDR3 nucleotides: TGCGCCAGCGGGACCGGGACAGCGAACACCGGGGAGCTGTTTTTT. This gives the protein CASGTGTANTGELFF.

CDR3 amino acids: CASSYSTGAKNIQYF. Here the CDR3 DNA reads TGTGCCAGCAGTTACTCCACGGGGGCTAAAAACATTCAGTACTTC. The genes are TRBV6-5 and TRBJ2-4, with D possibly called TRBD1 or TRBD2 (6 bases each). The CDR3 is made up of 15 amino acids. V was clipped by 0 bases and J by 4 bases, with 10 bases between them. CDR1 and CDR2 from the germline V gene are MNHEY and SVGAGI.

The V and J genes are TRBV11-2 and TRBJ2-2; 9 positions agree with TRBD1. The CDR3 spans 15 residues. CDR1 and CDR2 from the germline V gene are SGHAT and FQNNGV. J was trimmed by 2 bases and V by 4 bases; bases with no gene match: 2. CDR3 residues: CASSSGQGNTGELFF. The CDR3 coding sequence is TGTGCCAGCAGCTCGGGACAGGGTAACACCGGGGAGCTGTTTTTT.

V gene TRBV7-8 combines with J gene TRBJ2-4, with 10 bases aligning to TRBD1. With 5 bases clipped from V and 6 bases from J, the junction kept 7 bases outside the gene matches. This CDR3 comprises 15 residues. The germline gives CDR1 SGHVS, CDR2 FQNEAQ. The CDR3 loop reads CASSGGQGSVNIQYF. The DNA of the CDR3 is TGTGCCAGCAGCGGGGGACAGGGGAGCGTAAACATTCAGTACTTC.

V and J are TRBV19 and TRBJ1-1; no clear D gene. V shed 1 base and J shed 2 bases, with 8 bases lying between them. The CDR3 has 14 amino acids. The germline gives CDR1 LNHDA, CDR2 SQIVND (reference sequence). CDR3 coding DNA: TGTGCCAGTAGTATAGGACCCATTAACACTGAAGCTTTCTTT. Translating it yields CASSIGPINTEAFF.

The CDR3 DNA is TGCGCCAGCAGCTTGGTAGCGGGGGGGCCATCGGGAGAGACCCAGTACTTC. It translates to CASSLVAGGPSGETQYF. This sequence joins TRBV5-1 and TRBJ2-5; 11 bases are a match to TRBD2. Per germline, CDR1 SGHRS and CDR2 YFSETQ. The CDR3 loop spans 17 amino acids. The J segment lost 4 bases and the V segment lost 0 bases, leaving 8 bases of the junction unmatched.

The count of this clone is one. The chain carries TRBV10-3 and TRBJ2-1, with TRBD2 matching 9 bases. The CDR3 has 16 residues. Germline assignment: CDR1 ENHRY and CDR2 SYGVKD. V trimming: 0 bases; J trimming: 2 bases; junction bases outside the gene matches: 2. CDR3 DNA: TGTGCCATCAGTGAGTCGAAGCGGGGGGCCTACAATGAGCAGTTCTTC. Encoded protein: CAISESKRGAYNEQFF.

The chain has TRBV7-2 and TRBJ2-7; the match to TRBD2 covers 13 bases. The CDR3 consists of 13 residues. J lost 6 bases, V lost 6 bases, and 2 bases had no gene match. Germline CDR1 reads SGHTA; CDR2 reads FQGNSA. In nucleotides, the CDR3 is TGTGCCAGCAGGGGACTAGCGGGGACCGAGCAGTACTTC. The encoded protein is CASRGLAGTEQYF.

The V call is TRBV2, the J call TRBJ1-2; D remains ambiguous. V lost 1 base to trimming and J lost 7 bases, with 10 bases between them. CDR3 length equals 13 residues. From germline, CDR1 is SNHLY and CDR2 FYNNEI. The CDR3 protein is CASSEEARAGYTF. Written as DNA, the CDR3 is TGTGCCAGCAGTGAAGAAGCACGGGCTGGCTACACCTTC.

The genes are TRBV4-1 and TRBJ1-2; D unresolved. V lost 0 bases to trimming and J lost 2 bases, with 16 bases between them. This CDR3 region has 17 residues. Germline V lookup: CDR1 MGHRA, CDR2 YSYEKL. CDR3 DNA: TGCGCCAGCAGCCAAGAGCATAGACCCAGCGGGAACTATGGCTACACCTTC. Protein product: CASSQEHRPSGNYGYTF.

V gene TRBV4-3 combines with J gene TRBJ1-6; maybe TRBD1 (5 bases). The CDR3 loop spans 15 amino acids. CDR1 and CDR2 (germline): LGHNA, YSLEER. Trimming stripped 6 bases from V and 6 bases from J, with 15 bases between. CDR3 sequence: CASRRSREINSPLHF. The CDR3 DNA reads TGCGCCAGCAGGCGCTCCAGGGAGATTAATTCACCCCTCCACTTT.

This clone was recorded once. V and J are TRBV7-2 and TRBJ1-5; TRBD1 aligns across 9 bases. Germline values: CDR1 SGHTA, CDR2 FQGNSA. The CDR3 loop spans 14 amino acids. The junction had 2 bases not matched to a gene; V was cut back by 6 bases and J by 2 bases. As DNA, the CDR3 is TGTGCCAGCAGTTGGGACAGGGGCAATCAGCCCCAGCATTTT. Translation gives CASSWDRGNQPQHF.

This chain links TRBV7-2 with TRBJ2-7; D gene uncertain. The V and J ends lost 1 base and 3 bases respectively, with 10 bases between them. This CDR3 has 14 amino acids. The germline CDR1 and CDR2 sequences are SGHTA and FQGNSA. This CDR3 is CASSLGTFNYEQYF. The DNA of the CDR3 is TGTGCCAGCAGCTTAGGGACCTTTAACTACGAGCAGTACTTC.

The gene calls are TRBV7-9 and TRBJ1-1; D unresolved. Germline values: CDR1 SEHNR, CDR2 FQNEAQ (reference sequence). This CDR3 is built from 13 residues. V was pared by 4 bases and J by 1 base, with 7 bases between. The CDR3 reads CASSSMGNTEAFF. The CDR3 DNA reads TGTGCCAGCAGCTCCATGGGGAACACTGAAGCTTTCTTT.